Below, 5 T cell receptor beta chains from the same sample are listed, as sequenced in a study of cytomegalovirus exposure and HLA in healthy donors. Some clones are missing from TCRdb's copy, which holds only in-frame ones; the method was immunoSEQ multiplex PCR. The table lists 85,000 to 95,000 clones, about 96% of them singletons, with 0.6% to 0.95% in the top ten. The sequenced material came from PBMCs. Receptor source: a young man in good health and CMV-seronegative.

The chain is built from TRBV7-6 and TRBJ2-5, with D possibly TRBD2 on 5 matching bases. The CDR3 is made up of 15 amino acids. Germline lookup yields CDR1 SGHVS and CDR2 FNYEAQ. The V gene lost 0 bases and the J gene lost 4 bases, with 12 bases spanning the gap. The chain's CDR3 is CASSLADSSRETQYF. In nucleotides, the CDR3 is TGTGCCAGCAGCTTAGCGGACTCCTCAAGAGAGACCCAGTACTTC.

This chain links TRBV27 with TRBJ2-3, with D possibly being TRBD1 (5 bases). Germline V gives CDR1 MNHEY, CDR2 SMNVEV (reference sequence). This CDR3 region has 14 residues. Trimming removed 2 bases from V and 3 bases from J, with 9 bases in between. The CDR3 here is CASSLQGSTDTQYF. CDR3 in DNA: TGTGCCAGCAGTTTACAGGGAAGTACAGATACGCAGTATTTT.

This clone has a handful of counts. The genes are TRBV7-2 and TRBJ2-2; perhaps TRBD2 as D (6 bases). CDR1 SGHTA and CDR2 FQGNSA come from the germline V gene. V was shortened by 2 bases and J by 0 bases, with 10 bases between the two germline ends. The length of the CDR3 is 16 residues. The CDR3: CASSLNAGTNTGELFF. The CDR3, as DNA: TGTGCCAGCAGCTTAAATGCGGGAACGAACACCGGGGAGCTGTTTTTT.

The rearrangement uses TRBV30 and TRBJ2-7, with D tentatively TRBD2 (5 bases). Germline CDR1 is GTSNPN and CDR2 is SVGIG (reference sequence). V was shortened by 1 base and J by 4 bases, with 14 bases between the two germline ends. CDR3 length: 14 residues. The CDR3 bases are TGTGCCTGGAGTGAGGGCCTCCGAGGGTACGAGCAGTACGTC. Amino acids: CAWSEGLRGYEQYV.

The chain uses TRBV6-5 and TRBJ2-6; D remains ambiguous. The CDR3 extends over 16 amino acids. Germline values: CDR1 MNHEY, CDR2 SVGAGI. With 3 bases removed from V and 4 bases from J, the gap between germline ends came to 13 bases. Here the CDR3 reads CASSYNSQAGANVLTF. CDR3 in DNA: TGTGCCAGCAGTTATAACTCCCAGGCAGGGGCCAACGTCCTGACTTTC.